The clone carrying this T cell receptor beta chain turned up a few times. Its antigen is still unknown. The data stem from a study of identical twins. Findings and caveats of the study: In beta out-of-frame sequences, the excess sharing between twins was weaker.

V was pared by 2 bases and J by 2 bases, with 8 bases between. From germline, CDR1 is SGHRS and CDR2 YFSETQ. This CDR3 is 13 amino acids long. Unique molecular identifiers were present on the cDNA, and a universal primer site came from template switching. TCRdb redid the calling of the 5' RACE reads with MiXCR, one entry per CDR3 protein. The repertoire consists of 350,000 to 500,000 distinct CDR3 sequences, with under 20% occurring once and the leading ten covering around 10%. The genes are TRBV5-1 and TRBJ2-7; D perhaps matches TRBD1 (6 bases). This receptor was obtained from a man aged 45 to 65 in good health. Sequenced: naive T cells sorted from blood. The CDR3 protein is CASSLRDTYEQYF. CDR3 DNA: TGCGCCAGCAGCTTACGGGACACCTACGAGCAGTACTTC.